Reported below is one T cell receptor (beta chain). Antigen: not known. Treatment specified: oral pan-JAK inhibitor, 5-10 mg twice daily. This CDR3 spans 18 amino acids. Losses at the gene ends were 0 bases for V and 5 bases for J; bases not matched to a gene: 11. CDR1 and CDR2 from the germline V gene are SGDLS and YYNGEE. This specimen comes from a study of CD8+ T cells in alopecia areata. Study-level points and caveats: Sharing of TCR sequences between patients (possibly for HLA-related reasons) was less clear than in mice. Clonality exceeded that of normal scalp in lesional scalp, most notably in alopecia totalis/universalis.

Extraction and reverse transcription of RNA yielded cDNA as the sequencing template. Sequencing used immunoSEQ multiplex PCR; TCRdb keeps in-frame clones, though not all of them. The sample shows 93,000 or so clones, around 84% of them seen only once. J is TRBJ2-5 and V is TRBV9; 12 nucleotides align to TRBD1. The material sequenced was CD8+ T cells sorted from blood, taken at approximately week 30, from a patient treated with tofacitinib. This TCR was sampled from a human donor with alopecia areata. The CDR3 nucleotides read TGTGCCAGCAGCGTAGGAGGAGTGGGACAGGGGGCATGGGAGACCCAGTACTTC. Protein product: CASSVGGVGQGAWETQYF.